This TCR beta chain was sequenced for a study of siplizumab effects on memory and regulatory T cells (dated by TCRdb to the late 2010s). Study-level background: The effect of the anti-CD2 antibody siplizumab on alloreactive T-cell subsets was examined in allogeneic mixed lymphocyte reactions constructed from human PBMCs. The study at large found these results: The cumulative frequency of alloreactive sequences that could be traced back to unstimulated CD4+ memory T cells was significantly reduced by siplizumab. The suppressive function of proliferating Tregs from siplizumab cultures was not functionally confirmed. Among mappable alloreactive CD4+ clones, the Treg-derived fraction averaged around 63% with siplizumab versus approximately 27% in control reactions. Because sequences at frequencies below about 10^-5 were poorly captured, only a minor fraction of alloreactive clones could be mapped back to unstimulated subsets. For roughly 80-96% of proliferating CD4+ or CD8+ clones, no naive or memory phenotype could be assigned. Unstimulated naive T cells appeared more diverse than memory T cells, and naive cells seemed to contribute substantially to the alloresponse.

Sorted unstimulated T cells, along with proliferating T cells recovered from mixed lymphocyte reactions, underwent TCRbeta CDR3 sequencing. Fresh whole blood from fewer than 11 HLA-typed healthy donors was used as the source from which PBMCs were isolated. Its CDR3 holds 14 amino acids, cysteine through phenylalanine. This entry keeps only the CDR3 DNA: 42 bases, framed from base 1. Reading the germline V gene (reference sequence) gives CDR1 SEHNR and CDR2 FQNEAQ. To prepare the library, the immunoSEQ multiplex PCR assay was applied. The deep sequencing platform assayed some 98,000 TCR templates per sample. Genomic DNA extracted from sorted T cells was used for TCRbeta CDR3 sequencing. The authors' analysis ran thus. The R programming language was used for clonal analysis of the TCRbeta CDR3 data. Alloreactive CD4+ and CD8+ clones were defined by comparing unstimulated samples with post-reaction CFSE-low samples. By matching sequences to the repertoires of sorted unstimulated Treg and non-Treg cells, each alloreactive CD4+ clone was assigned a regulatory or non-regulatory origin. In TCRdb, the immuneACCESS table is reduced to in-frame sequences with V and J assigned. These tables do not hold every clone; where another copy was compared, an unresolved V gene accounts for under half, and the others remain unexplained. The D gene and trimming were derived from the DNA, and the V and J assignments and clone size from that table. Across this sample there are 65,000 to 90,000 clones, with 93% seen only once. The leading ten clones occupy over 4% of the sample.

Turning to this clone: The specificity of this receptor is unknown. Its ends do not fully match the called genes, so a read error is possible.

Input material: CD8+ T cells sorted from blood. The source is a human donor in good health. Rearrangement joined TRBV7-9 to TRBJ1-1, with the D gene not clear enough to name. The DNA sequence is given as TGTGCCAGCAGCTTATTTGAGATAAACACTGAGGCTTTCTTT. The translation is CASSLFEINTEAFF.